Below, 11 T cell receptor beta chains from the same sample are listed, as sequenced in a study of cytomegalovirus exposure and HLA in healthy donors. The PCR ran on 60 Vbeta and 13 Jbeta primers. The method was immunoSEQ multiplex PCR; TCRdb's version includes in-frame clones alone and lacks a portion of them. The sample holds fewer than 200,000 clones, around 75% seen once. What was sequenced was PBMCs. These receptors all come from a female donor in good health and CMV-seronegative.

This clone was observed once. This rearrangement joins TRBV9 to TRBJ2-2; 7 nucleotides match TRBD1. Per the germline V gene, CDR1 is SGDLS and CDR2 is YYNGEE. The V and J ends lost 4 bases and 0 bases, in that order; junction bases with no gene match: 12. The CDR3 is 18 amino acids. DNA for the CDR3: TGTGCCAGCAGCACAAACCTACAGGGGTTCGCGAACACCGGGGAGCTGTTTTTT. Translated: CASSTNLQGFANTGELFF.

J is TRBJ2-1 and V is TRBV19; maybe TRBD2 (6 bases). The germline gives CDR1 LNHDA, CDR2 SQIVND (reference sequence). V was cut by 5 bases and J by 1 base, with 12 bases left in between. CDR3 length equals 15 residues. CDR3 region: CASSSIADSYNEQFF. CDR3 nucleotides: TGTGCCAGTAGTTCTATAGCGGATTCCTACAATGAGCAGTTCTTC.

This rearrangement joins TRBV11-3 to TRBJ2-7, with a possible D match to TRBD2 (7 bases). V dropped 6 bases and J dropped 3 bases, with 12 bases sitting between them. The CDR3 extends over 13 amino acids. In germline, CDR1 is SGHNT, CDR2 YENEEA. CDR3 region: CASRERDNYEQYF. CDR3 coding DNA: TGTGCCAGCAGGGAGCGGGACAACTACGAGCAGTACTTC.

The chain uses TRBV27 and TRBJ2-3; D perhaps matches TRBD1 (5 bases). V lost 0 bases, J lost 9 bases, and 10 bases lay in between. CDR1 and CDR2 (germline): MNHEY, SMNVEV (reference sequence). The CDR3 spans 13 residues. The CDR3: CASSLSWAGTQYF. The CDR3 DNA sequence: TGTGCCAGCAGTTTATCATGGGCAGGGACGCAGTATTTT.

The J gene is TRBJ1-1, the V gene TRBV7-2; tentatively, D is TRBD1 (5 bases). The germline V and J ends were trimmed by 6 bases and 0 bases, with 14 bases remaining between them. This CDR3 region has 15 residues. CDR1 SGHTA and CDR2 FQGNSA come from the germline V gene. The CDR3 is CASSREGNMNTEAFF. The CDR3 nucleotides read TGTGCCAGCAGTCGGGAGGGGAATATGAACACTGAAGCTTTCTTT.

The gene calls are TRBV6-6 and TRBJ1-1; D uncertain. Germline V CDR1 and CDR2: MNHNY, SVGAGI (reference sequence). The ends were cut back, 7 bases at V and 11 bases at J, with 20 bases in the middle. The CDR3 is made up of 13 amino acids. CDR3 bases: TGTGCCAGCAAAAATTCTAGTAACTCTAGGGCTTTCTTT. It specifies CASKNSSNSRAFF.

This chain connects TRBV29-1 to TRBJ2-7, with D maybe TRBD2 (5 bases). V was trimmed by 6 bases and J by 8 bases, leaving 14 bases between them. CDR1 and CDR2 (germline): SQVTM, ANQGSEA. This CDR3 has 11 amino acids. The CDR3 here is CSVSEGSQQYF. As DNA, the CDR3 is TGCAGCGTGTCTGAGGGATCCCAGCAGTACTTC.

The sample holds a few counts of this clone. The V call is TRBV25-1, the J call TRBJ2-7, with 9 nucleotides matching TRBD1. With V trimmed by 3 bases and J by 2 bases, 5 bases remained unmatched. This CDR3 region has 15 residues. Germline V gives CDR1 MGHDK, CDR2 SYGVNS. Written as DNA, the CDR3 is TGTGCCAGCAGTGACCTACGACAGGGGGCCTACGAGCAGTACTTC. It codes for CASSDLRQGAYEQYF.

V gene TRBV30 combines with J gene TRBJ2-3; 8 bases map to TRBD2. This CDR3 has 14 amino acids. With 4 bases clipped from V and 4 bases from J, the junction kept 7 bases outside the gene matches. Germline V lookup: CDR1 GTSNPN, CDR2 SVGIG (reference sequence). The CDR3 here is CAWNRGGWADTQYF. CDR3 nucleotides: TGTGCCTGGAACCGCGGGGGGTGGGCAGATACGCAGTATTTT.

This chain connects TRBV29-1 to TRBJ2-2; D remains unclear. This CDR3 has 14 residues. In germline, CDR1 is SQVTM, CDR2 ANQGSEA. Between the trimmed V and J ends, which lost 6 bases and 0 bases, there was a span of 11 bases. This chain's CDR3 is CSVARYPNTGELFF. CDR3 sequence (DNA): TGCAGCGTGGCCAGGTATCCGAACACCGGGGAGCTGTTTTTT.

The chain links TRBV7-9 to TRBJ2-7; 8 positions agree with TRBD2. The length of the CDR3 is 13 residues. Germline loops: CDR1 SEHNR, CDR2 FQNEAQ (reference sequence). J gave up 5 bases and V 4 bases, and 4 bases lay outside the gene matches. The CDR3 DNA sequence: TGTGCCAGCAGCTCGGGGGGGGCTGACGAGCAGTACTTC. Amino acid sequence: CASSSGGADEQYF.